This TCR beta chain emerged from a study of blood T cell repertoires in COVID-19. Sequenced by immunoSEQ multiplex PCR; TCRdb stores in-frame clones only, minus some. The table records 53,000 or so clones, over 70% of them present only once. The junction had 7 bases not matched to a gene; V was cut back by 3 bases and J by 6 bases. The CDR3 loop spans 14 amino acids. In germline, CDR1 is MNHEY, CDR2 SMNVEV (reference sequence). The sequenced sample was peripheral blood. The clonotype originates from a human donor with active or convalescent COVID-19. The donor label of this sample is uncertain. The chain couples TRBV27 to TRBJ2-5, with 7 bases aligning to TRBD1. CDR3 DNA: TGTGCCAGCAGTTTTAGACAGGGTGGAAAGACCCAGTACTTC. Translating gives CASSFRQGGKTQYF.